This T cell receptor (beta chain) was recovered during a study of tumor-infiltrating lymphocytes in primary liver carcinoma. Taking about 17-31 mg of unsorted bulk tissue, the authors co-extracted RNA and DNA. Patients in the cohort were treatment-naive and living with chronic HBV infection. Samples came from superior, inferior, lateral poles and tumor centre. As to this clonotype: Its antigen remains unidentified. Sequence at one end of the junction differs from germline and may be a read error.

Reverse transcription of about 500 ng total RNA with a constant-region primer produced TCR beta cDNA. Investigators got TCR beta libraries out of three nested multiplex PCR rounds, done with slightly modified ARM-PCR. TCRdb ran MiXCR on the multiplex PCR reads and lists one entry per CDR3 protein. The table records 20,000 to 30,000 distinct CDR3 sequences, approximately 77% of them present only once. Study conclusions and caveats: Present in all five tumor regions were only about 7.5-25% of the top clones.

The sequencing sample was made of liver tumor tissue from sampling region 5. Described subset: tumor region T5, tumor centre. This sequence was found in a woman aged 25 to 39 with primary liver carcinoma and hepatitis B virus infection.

The CDR3: CASSETLPGGALNTGKLFF. In DNA form, the CDR3 reads TGTGCCAGCAGTGAAACCCTTCCCGGGGGCGCCCTGAACACCGGGAAGCTGTTTTTT. The rearrangement uses TRBV6-1 and TRBJ2-2; D could derive from TRBD1 or TRBD2 (6 bases each). The CDR3 runs 19 residues. Germline V gives CDR1 MNHNS, CDR2 SASEGT.